A selection of T cell receptor beta chains follows, all from one sample in a study of T cells in Graves' hyperthyroidism and ophthalmopathy. TCRdb re-analysed the multiplex PCR reads in MiXCR, keeping a single row per CDR3 protein. This table has under 130,000 distinct CDR3 sequences, 47% appearing once. The specimen was blood. Receptor source: a man in his forties or fifties with Graves' hyperthyroidism. Each CDR3 is given with its conserved first and last residue. D genes are given only for firm matches. Not all rows give a size; the values are once, few, many and, for expanded clones, a class.

J: TRBJ1-6
D: -
V: TRBV6-2/TRBV6-3
size: many
DNA: TGTGCCAGCAGTTACCCCCCGACTTCACCCCTCCACTTT
CDR3: CASSYPPTSPLHF

J: TRBJ2-1
D: TRBD2
V: TRBV7-9
size: -
DNA: TGTGCCATCCCAATAGCGGGGGGCCACAATGAGCAGTTCTTC
CDR3: CAIPIAGGHNEQFF

J: TRBJ2-5
D: TRBD1
V: TRBV6-7
size: -
DNA: TGTGCCAGCAGTTATGTTGCAGGGGGAGAGACCCAGTACTTC
CDR3: CASSYVAGGETQYF

J: TRBJ1-1
D: -
V: TRBV5-6
size: many
DNA: TGTGCCAGCAGCCGGTTGGGGGGGGCGGCTGAAGCTTTCTTT
CDR3: CASSRLGGAAEAFF

J: TRBJ2-1
D: TRBD1
V: TRBV6-5
size: many
DNA: TGTGCCAGCAGTTTAGCCGGGACAGCCTACAATGAGCAGTTCTTC
CDR3: CASSLAGTAYNEQFF

J: TRBJ1-5
D: TRBD1
V: TRBV2
size: -
DNA: TGTGCCAGCAGTGAAAGGGGGGACAGGTGGCAACCGCCCCAGCATTTT
CDR3: CASSERGDRWQPPQHF

J: TRBJ1-5
D: -
V: TRBV2
size: -
DNA: TGTGCCAGCAGAATAGGACTAGCGGCCCAGCATTTT
CDR3: CASRIGLAAQHF

J: TRBJ2-1
D: TRBD2
V: TRBV7-2
size: -
DNA: TGTGCCAGCAGACGGTGGGGACTAGCGGGACGGGGTGAGCAGTTCTTC
CDR3: CASRRWGLAGRGEQFF

J: TRBJ2-1
D: TRBD1
V: TRBV11-2
size: many
DNA: TGTGCCAGCAGCTTAGCGGCAGGGGGCCATGAGCAGTTCTTC
CDR3: CASSLAAGGHEQFF

J: TRBJ2-5
D: -
V: TRBV9
size: many
DNA: TGTGCCAGCAGCGCGAGCCGGGGGCAAGAGACCCAGTACTTC
CDR3: CASSASRGQETQYF

J: TRBJ2-7
D: -
V: TRBV25-1
size: many
DNA: TGTGCCAGCAGTACGGTCTCCTACGAGCAGTACTTC
CDR3: CASSTVSYEQYF

J: TRBJ2-7
D: TRBD2
V: TRBV29-1
size: -
DNA: TGCAGCGCTGAACTAGCGGGACGGAGCTACGAGCAGTACTTC
CDR3: CSAELAGRSYEQYF

J: TRBJ2-5
D: TRBD1
V: TRBV2
size: many
DNA: TGTGCCAGCAGTCCGAGACAGGGGTTCTGGGAGACCCAGTACTTC
CDR3: CASSPRQGFWETQYF

J: TRBJ2-7
D: -
V: TRBV19
size: -
DNA: TGTGCCAGTATTATGGGGCGGGCTCCCTCCTACGTGCAGTACTTC
CDR3: CASIMGRAPSYVQYF

J: TRBJ1-2
D: -
V: TRBV2
size: -
DNA: TGTGCCAGCAGCGACGATGGCTACGCCTTC
CDR3: CASSDDGYAF

J: TRBJ2-1
D: -
V: TRBV18
size: few
DNA: TGTGCCAGCTCACCAATGGGTTACAATGAGCAGTTCTTC
CDR3: CASSPMGYNEQFF

J: TRBJ1-1
D: -
V: TRBV7-7
size: -
DNA: TGTGCTCTACAGGGCACCGACACTGAAGCTTTCTTT
CDR3: CALQGTDTEAFF

J: TRBJ2-7
D: TRBD1
V: TRBV5-8
size: many
DNA: TGTGCCAGCAGCTCGCGACCGAAGGACAGGGCCTCCTACGAGCAGTACTTC
CDR3: CASSSRPKDRASYEQYF